This T cell receptor beta chain was identified during a study of blood T cell repertoires in COVID-19. Study-level background: Whether acute or convalescent, the COVID-19 samples came from the United States, Italy and Spain. From T cells, B-cell-depleted T cells, or PBMCs came the material, which was cDNA or gDNA.

Patients from Seattle were sampled longitudinally, starting during active infection. In the authors' workflow: The assay estimated nucleated cells by amplifying reference gene primers. Using immunoSEQ multiplex PCR, the repertoire was profiled, and TCRdb retains in-frame clones only, with some absent. From that table come the V and J calls and clone size; the DNA was used to work out D and trimming. The sample has around 270,000 clones; around 82% are singletons. This CDR3 is 13 amino acids long. CDR1 SGDLS and CDR2 YYNGEE come from the germline V gene. V lost 0 bases and J 3 bases, leaving 7 bases between the germline ends.

Sequences were obtained from peripheral blood. The clonotype was recovered from a human donor with COVID-19, enrolled during active disease. The donor label of this sample is uncertain. The chain joins TRBV9 to TRBJ2-7, with TRBD1 as a possible D gene (5 bases). The chain's CDR3 is CASSVEQDYEQYF. Written as DNA, the CDR3 is TGTGCCAGCAGCGTAGAACAGGACTACGAGCAGTACTTC.